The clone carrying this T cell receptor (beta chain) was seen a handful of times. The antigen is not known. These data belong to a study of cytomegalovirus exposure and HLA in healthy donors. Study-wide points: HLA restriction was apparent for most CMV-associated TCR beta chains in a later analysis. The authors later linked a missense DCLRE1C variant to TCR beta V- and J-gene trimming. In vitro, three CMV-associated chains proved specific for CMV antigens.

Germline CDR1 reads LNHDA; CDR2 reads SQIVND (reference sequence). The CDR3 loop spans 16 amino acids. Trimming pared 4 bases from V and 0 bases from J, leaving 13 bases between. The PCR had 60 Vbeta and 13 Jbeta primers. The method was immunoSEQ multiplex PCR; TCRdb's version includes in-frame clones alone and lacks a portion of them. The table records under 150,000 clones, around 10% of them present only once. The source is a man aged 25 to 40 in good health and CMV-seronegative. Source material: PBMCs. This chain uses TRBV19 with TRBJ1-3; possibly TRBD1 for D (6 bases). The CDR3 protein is CASSTPGQSSGNTIYF. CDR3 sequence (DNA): TGTGCCAGTAGTACCCCCGGACAGAGCTCTGGAAACACCATATATTTT.